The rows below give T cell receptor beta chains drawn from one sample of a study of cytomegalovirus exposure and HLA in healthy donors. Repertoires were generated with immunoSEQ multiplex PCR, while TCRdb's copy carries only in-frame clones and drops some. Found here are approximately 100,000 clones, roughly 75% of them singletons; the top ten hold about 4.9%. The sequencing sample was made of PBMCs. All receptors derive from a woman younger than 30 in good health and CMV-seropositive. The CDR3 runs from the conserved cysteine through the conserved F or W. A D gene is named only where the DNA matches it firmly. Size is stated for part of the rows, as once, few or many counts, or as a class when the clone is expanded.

CDR3 protein: CSVESVGGSSYNEQFF
CDR3 DNA: TGCAGCGTTGAATCGGTCGGCGGATCCTCCTACAATGAGCAGTTCTTC
J gene: TRBJ2-1
clone size: NA
D gene: NA
V gene: TRBV29-1
CDR3 length: 16

CDR3 protein: CASSAQLAGVSYEQYF
CDR3 DNA: TGTGCCAGCAGTGCCCAACTAGCGGGAGTGTCCTACGAGCAGTACTTC
J gene: TRBJ2-7
clone size: NA
D gene: TRBD2
V gene: TRBV6-1
CDR3 length: 16

CDR3 protein: CASSYLGQYNEQFF
CDR3 DNA: TGTGCCAGCAGTTACCTGGGACAGTACAATGAGCAGTTCTTC
J gene: TRBJ2-1
clone size: NA
D gene: TRBD1
V gene: TRBV6-5
CDR3 length: 14

CDR3 protein: CASSYMTGGNRNEQFF
CDR3 DNA: TGTGCCAGCAGTTACATGACAGGGGGCAATCGGAATGAGCAGTTCTTC
J gene: TRBJ2-1
clone size: once
D gene: TRBD1
V gene: TRBV6-6
CDR3 length: 16

CDR3 protein: CASSLNGAGGEKLFF
CDR3 DNA: TGTGCCAGCAGCTTAAACGGGGCAGGGGGTGAAAAACTGTTTTTT
J gene: TRBJ1-4
clone size: few
D gene: TRBD1
V gene: TRBV7-2
CDR3 length: 15

CDR3 protein: CASSLAQGGPYEQYF
CDR3 DNA: TGTGCCAGCAGTTTGGCACAGGGAGGGCCCTACGAGCAGTACTTC
J gene: TRBJ2-7
clone size: NA
D gene: NA
V gene: TRBV28
CDR3 length: 15

CDR3 protein: CASSLVSGAPYEQYF
CDR3 DNA: TGTGCCAGCAGCTTAGTAAGCGGGGCACCCTACGAGCAGTACTTC
J gene: TRBJ2-7
clone size: NA
D gene: TRBD2
V gene: TRBV7-2
CDR3 length: 15

CDR3 protein: CATTGGQGLAEQYF
CDR3 DNA: TGTGCCACAACCGGCGGACAGGGGTTAGCCGAGCAGTACTTC
J gene: TRBJ2-7
clone size: NA
D gene: TRBD1
V gene: TRBV30
CDR3 length: 14

CDR3 protein: CASSSGGLGNTGELFF
CDR3 DNA: TGTGCCAGCAGCTCGGGGGGTCTAGGGAACACCGGGGAGCTGTTTTTT
J gene: TRBJ2-2
clone size: NA
D gene: TRBD2
V gene: TRBV7-3
CDR3 length: 16

CDR3 protein: CASSRTVYEQYF
CDR3 DNA: TGTGCCAGCAGTCGGACAGTTTACGAGCAGTACTTC
J gene: TRBJ2-7
clone size: NA
D gene: NA
V gene: TRBV28
CDR3 length: 12

CDR3 protein: CASSWAGNEETQYF
CDR3 DNA: TGTGCCAGCAGTTGGGCGGGGAACGAAGAGACCCAGTACTTC
J gene: TRBJ2-5
clone size: NA
D gene: NA
V gene: TRBV2
CDR3 length: 14

CDR3 protein: CASSQDRGTYEQYF
CDR3 DNA: TGCGCCAGCAGCCAAGATCGGGGGACCTACGAGCAGTACTTC
J gene: TRBJ2-7
clone size: NA
D gene: NA
V gene: TRBV4-3
CDR3 length: 14

CDR3 protein: CATQTGPGEQYF
CDR3 DNA: TGTGCCACCCAGACAGGCCCGGGCGAGCAGTACTTC
J gene: TRBJ2-7
clone size: NA
D gene: NA
V gene: TRBV6-5
CDR3 length: 12

CDR3 protein: CASSFSTGNTEAFF
CDR3 DNA: TGCGCCAGCAGCTTTTCGACAGGAAACACTGAAGCTTTCTTT
J gene: TRBJ1-1
clone size: NA
D gene: NA
V gene: TRBV5-1
CDR3 length: 14

CDR3 protein: CAWSRQGAAYGYTF
CDR3 DNA: TGTGCCTGGAGTCGGCAGGGGGCTGCCTATGGCTACACCTTC
J gene: TRBJ1-2
clone size: NA
D gene: TRBD1
V gene: TRBV30
CDR3 length: 14

CDR3 protein: CASSPLGGQETQYF
CDR3 DNA: TGTGCCAGCAGCCCATTAGGGGGCCAAGAGACCCAGTACTTC
J gene: TRBJ2-5
clone size: NA
D gene: NA
V gene: TRBV7-2
CDR3 length: 14

CDR3 protein: CASRTSGKETQYF
CDR3 DNA: TGTGCCAGCCGGACTAGCGGTAAAGAGACCCAGTACTTC
J gene: TRBJ2-5
clone size: NA
D gene: TRBD2
V gene: TRBV5-6
CDR3 length: 13

CDR3 protein: CASSYSSGQGEAFF
CDR3 DNA: TGTGCCAGCAGTTACTCGAGCGGACAGGGTGAAGCTTTCTTT
J gene: TRBJ1-1
clone size: NA
D gene: TRBD1
V gene: TRBV6-5
CDR3 length: 14

CDR3 protein: CASSQDYTAGYEQYF
CDR3 DNA: TGCGCCAGCAGCCAAGATTACACAGCGGGATACGAGCAGTACTTC
J gene: TRBJ2-7
clone size: NA
D gene: TRBD2
V gene: TRBV4-3
CDR3 length: 15

CDR3 protein: CATSREAGDFANEQFF
CDR3 DNA: TGTGCCACCAGCCGAGAGGCGGGGGACTTCGCCAATGAGCAGTTCTTC
J gene: TRBJ2-1
clone size: few
D gene: TRBD2
V gene: TRBV15
CDR3 length: 16

CDR3 protein: CASGTSGSYEQYF
CDR3 DNA: TGTGCCAGTGGCACTAGCGGGAGTTACGAGCAGTACTTC
J gene: TRBJ2-7
clone size: once
D gene: TRBD2
V gene: TRBV19
CDR3 length: 13

CDR3 protein: CASKAGANEKLFF
CDR3 DNA: TGTGCCAGTAAAGCAGGGGCTAATGAAAAACTGTTTTTT
J gene: TRBJ1-4
clone size: NA
D gene: NA
V gene: TRBV19
CDR3 length: 13

CDR3 protein: CASSLSPVTGSGDYTF
CDR3 DNA: TGTGCCAGCAGCCTCTCACCTGTGACAGGGAGTGGAGACTACACCTTC
J gene: TRBJ1-2
clone size: NA
D gene: TRBD1
V gene: TRBV2
CDR3 length: 16

CDR3 protein: CASSSAGGVDEQYF
CDR3 DNA: TGTGCCAGCAGCTCGGCGGGAGGGGTCGACGAGCAGTACTTC
J gene: TRBJ2-7
clone size: NA
D gene: TRBD2
V gene: TRBV7-2
CDR3 length: 14

CDR3 protein: CASTQRWDSTDTQYF
CDR3 DNA: TGTGCCAGCACGCAGCGGTGGGATAGCACAGATACGCAGTATTTT
J gene: TRBJ2-3
clone size: NA
D gene: NA
V gene: TRBV9
CDR3 length: 15

CDR3 protein: CASSQTGDTGELFF
CDR3 DNA: TGTGCCAGCTCACAAACAGGGGACACCGGGGAGCTGTTTTTT
J gene: TRBJ2-2
clone size: NA
D gene: TRBD1
V gene: TRBV18
CDR3 length: 14

CDR3 protein: CASSATSGGNEKLFF
CDR3 DNA: TGTGCCAGCAGCGCGACCTCGGGAGGTAATGAAAAACTGTTTTTT
J gene: TRBJ1-4
clone size: NA
D gene: NA
V gene: TRBV9
CDR3 length: 15

CDR3 protein: CASSLSHGSGQPQHF
CDR3 DNA: TGTGCCAGCAGCTTATCGCATGGGAGCGGACAGCCCCAGCATTTT
J gene: TRBJ1-5
clone size: once
D gene: NA
V gene: TRBV7-8
CDR3 length: 15

CDR3 protein: CASRQISYNEQFF
CDR3 DNA: TGTGCCAGCAGACAGATCTCCTACAATGAGCAGTTCTTC
J gene: TRBJ2-1
clone size: NA
D gene: NA
V gene: TRBV7-6
CDR3 length: 13

CDR3 protein: CASSIRDIGDQPQHF
CDR3 DNA: TGTGCCAGCAGCATCCGGGACATAGGCGATCAGCCCCAGCATTTT
J gene: TRBJ1-5
clone size: NA
D gene: NA
V gene: TRBV7-2
CDR3 length: 15

CDR3 protein: CASSEAITTDTQYF
CDR3 DNA: TGTGCCAGCAGTGAAGCGATAACAACGGATACGCAGTATTTT
J gene: TRBJ2-3
clone size: NA
D gene: NA
V gene: TRBV6-1
CDR3 length: 14

CDR3 protein: CASSLPWEDGELFF
CDR3 DNA: TGTGCCAGCAGTTTACCATGGGAGGACGGGGAGCTGTTTTTT
J gene: TRBJ2-2
clone size: NA
D gene: NA
V gene: TRBV28
CDR3 length: 14

CDR3 protein: CASSQRDSENNEQFF
CDR3 DNA: TGCGCCAGCAGCCAACGGGACAGCGAAAACAATGAGCAGTTCTTC
J gene: TRBJ2-1
clone size: NA
D gene: TRBD1
V gene: TRBV4-3
CDR3 length: 15

CDR3 protein: CASSSLDRVHLGEQFF
CDR3 DNA: TGTGCCAGCAGCTCCCTAGACAGGGTACACTTGGGGGAGCAGTTCTTC
J gene: TRBJ2-1
clone size: NA
D gene: TRBD1
V gene: TRBV7-3
CDR3 length: 16

CDR3 protein: CASSESGRGDTQYF
CDR3 DNA: TGCGCCAGCAGTGAGAGCGGGCGGGGGGATACGCAGTATTTT
J gene: TRBJ2-3
clone size: NA
D gene: TRBD2
V gene: TRBV5-1
CDR3 length: 14

CDR3 protein: CASAGSEAFF
CDR3 DNA: TGTGCCTCCGCAGGGTCTGAAGCTTTCTTT
J gene: TRBJ1-1
clone size: few
D gene: NA
V gene: TRBV30
CDR3 length: 10

CDR3 protein: CASKQLDRLPNYGYTF
CDR3 DNA: TGTGCCAGCAAACAATTAGACAGGCTCCCTAACTATGGCTACACCTTC
J gene: TRBJ1-2
clone size: few
D gene: NA
V gene: TRBV6-6
CDR3 length: 16

CDR3 protein: CASSPPGLANTYNEQFF
CDR3 DNA: TGTGCCAGCAGTCCCCCCGGTCTAGCGAATACCTACAATGAGCAGTTCTTC
J gene: TRBJ2-1
clone size: NA
D gene: NA
V gene: TRBV28
CDR3 length: 17

CDR3 protein: CASSIDLRLAAEQYF
CDR3 DNA: TGTGCCAGTAGTATAGATCTGAGACTAGCGGCCGAGCAGTACTTC
J gene: TRBJ2-7
clone size: NA
D gene: TRBD2
V gene: TRBV19
CDR3 length: 15

CDR3 protein: CASSQQGNTEAFF
CDR3 DNA: TGTGCCAGCAGCCAACAGGGGAACACTGAAGCTTTCTTT
J gene: TRBJ1-1
clone size: NA
D gene: NA
V gene: TRBV11-2
CDR3 length: 13

CDR3 protein: CASSDEAGGYNEQFF
CDR3 DNA: TGTGCCAGCAGTGACGAGGCAGGGGGCTACAATGAGCAGTTCTTC
J gene: TRBJ2-1
clone size: once
D gene: TRBD1
V gene: TRBV6-4
CDR3 length: 15

CDR3 protein: CASSEGYGAERGGYTF
CDR3 DNA: TGTGCCAGCAGTGAAGGTTACGGGGCGGAGAGGGGGGGCTACACCTTC
J gene: TRBJ1-2
clone size: NA
D gene: NA
V gene: TRBV2
CDR3 length: 16

CDR3 protein: CASSLEGQPYYEQYF
CDR3 DNA: TGTGCCAGCAGCTTAGAGGGACAGCCTTACTACGAGCAGTACTTC
J gene: TRBJ2-7
clone size: NA
D gene: TRBD1
V gene: TRBV7-2
CDR3 length: 15

CDR3 protein: CATRITSTDTQYF
CDR3 DNA: TGTGCCACCCGTATAACTAGCACAGATACGCAGTATTTT
J gene: TRBJ2-3
clone size: NA
D gene: NA
V gene: TRBV15
CDR3 length: 13

CDR3 protein: CASSPSGRAGELFF
CDR3 DNA: TGCGCCAGCAGCCCTAGCGGGAGGGCCGGGGAGCTGTTTTTT
J gene: TRBJ2-2
clone size: NA
D gene: TRBD2
V gene: TRBV5-1
CDR3 length: 14

CDR3 protein: CASSLTVDHGYTF
CDR3 DNA: TGTGCCAGCAGCTTGACAGTAGACCATGGCTACACCTTC
J gene: TRBJ1-2
clone size: NA
D gene: NA
V gene: TRBV5-8
CDR3 length: 13

CDR3 protein: CASSQEGLTGGEQFF
CDR3 DNA: TGCGCCAGCAGCCAAGAGGGCCTAACCGGAGGTGAGCAGTTCTTC
J gene: TRBJ2-1
clone size: NA
D gene: NA
V gene: TRBV4-3
CDR3 length: 15

CDR3 protein: CSVAWSGRSYEQYF
CDR3 DNA: TGCAGCGTTGCTTGGAGCGGGAGATCTTACGAGCAGTACTTC
J gene: TRBJ2-7
clone size: NA
D gene: TRBD2
V gene: TRBV29-1
CDR3 length: 14

CDR3 protein: CASRSHPHEQYF
CDR3 DNA: TGTGCCAGCAGGAGTCATCCCCACGAGCAGTACTTC
J gene: TRBJ2-7
clone size: NA
D gene: NA
V gene: TRBV6-5
CDR3 length: 12

CDR3 protein: CASSQDYPLRIF
CDR3 DNA: TGCGCCAGCAGCCAGGACTACCCGCTGAGGATCTTC
J gene: TRBJ2-1
clone size: NA
D gene: NA
V gene: TRBV5-1
CDR3 length: 12

CDR3 protein: CASSESSRIEQFF
CDR3 DNA: TGTGCCAGCAGTGAATCTAGCAGGATAGAGCAGTTCTTC
J gene: TRBJ2-1
clone size: NA
D gene: NA
V gene: TRBV2
CDR3 length: 13

CDR3 protein: CASSWGQGPYEQYF
CDR3 DNA: TGCGCCAGCAGCTGGGGACAGGGGCCCTACGAGCAGTACTTC
J gene: TRBJ2-7
clone size: NA
D gene: TRBD1
V gene: TRBV5-1
CDR3 length: 14

CDR3 protein: CASSLVRGEQYF
CDR3 DNA: TGTGCCAGCAGCTTGGTCAGGGGCGAGCAGTACTTC
J gene: TRBJ2-7
clone size: NA
D gene: NA
V gene: TRBV5-5
CDR3 length: 12

CDR3 protein: CASSLGYNEQFF
CDR3 DNA: TGTGCCAGCAGTCTCGGCTACAATGAGCAGTTCTTC
J gene: TRBJ2-1
clone size: NA
D gene: NA
V gene: TRBV11-2
CDR3 length: 12

CDR3 protein: CASSFVEGKLFF
CDR3 DNA: TGTGCCAGCAGTTTCGTCGAGGGAAAACTGTTTTTT
J gene: TRBJ1-4
clone size: NA
D gene: NA
V gene: TRBV27
CDR3 length: 12

CDR3 protein: CAINQGHGYTF
CDR3 DNA: TGTGCCATCAACCAGGGCCATGGCTACACCTTC
J gene: TRBJ1-2
clone size: NA
D gene: NA
V gene: TRBV10-3
CDR3 length: 11